The 24 T cell receptor beta chains below were found in one sample sequenced in a study of T-cell reconstitution after alpha-beta-depleted transplantation in children. Library preparation (for TCRbeta) was performed with unique molecular identifiers. TCRdb re-analysed the PCR reads in MiXCR, keeping a single row per CDR3 protein. The sample holds about 100,000 distinct CDR3 sequences, almost 6.5% seen once. This sample comprised PBMCs, mostly from graft donor cells, obtained 360 days after TCRalphabeta/CD19-depleted stem cell transplant. The receptors derive from a male patient between 2 and 15 years old who had a stem cell transplant for acute lymphoblastic leukemia, so the T cells may come from the graft donor.

The rearrangement joins TRBV6-2 or TRBV6-3 to TRBJ1-5, with a possible D match to TRBD1 (6 bases). Per germline, CDR1 MNHEY and CDR2 SVGEGT. The CDR3 sequence is 15 residues long. V was trimmed by 4 bases and J by 0 bases, leaving 10 bases between them. Here the CDR3 DNA reads TGTGCCAGCAGTTCCAGGGGAAATAGCAATCAGCCCCAGCATTTT. Protein product: CASSSRGNSNQPQHF.

This clonotype was recorded at least ten times. This rearrangement joins TRBV5-1 to TRBJ1-1; D gene ambiguous. Germline lookup yields CDR1 SGHRS and CDR2 YFSETQ. V was shortened by 0 bases and J by 4 bases, with 16 bases between the two germline ends. CDR3 length equals 16 residues. The CDR3 coding sequence is TGCGCCAGCAGCTTGGGAGGGTCCGGCCCGGGCACTGAAGCTTTCTTT. Translating it yields CASSLGGSGPGTEAFF. Combining the CDR3 with reference TRBV5-1 and TRBJ1-1 gives the whole variable domain KAGVTQTPRYLIKTRGQQVTLSCSPISGHRSVSWYQQTPGQGLQFLFEYFSETQRNKGNFPGRFSGRQFSNSRSEMNVSTLELGDSALYLCASSLGGSGPGTEAFFGQGTRLTVV.

This clonotype was picked up many times. V and J are TRBV28 and TRBJ2-7, with 8 nucleotides matching TRBD1. Unmatched junction bases numbered 3, after V lost 3 bases and J lost 2 bases. CDR1 is MDHEN, CDR2 SYDVKM, per germline. The length of the CDR3 is 14 residues. The CDR3 loop is CASSFWTGPYEQYF. The CDR3, as DNA: TGTGCCAGCAGTTTCTGGACAGGGCCCTACGAGCAGTACTTC.

This clonotype was observed a few times. V gene TRBV11-2 combines with J gene TRBJ1-2; D is possibly TRBD1 (6 bases). The CDR3 extends over 14 amino acids. V shed 2 bases and J shed 6 bases, with 13 bases lying between them. Germline V CDR1 and CDR2: SGHAT, FQNNGV. The DNA for the CDR3 is TGTGCCAGCAGCTTATTCGCAGGGGCAGATGGCTACACCTTC. It is translated as CASSLFAGADGYTF.

This clonotype was detected many times. The chain joins TRBV5-1 to TRBJ1-5; possible D gene TRBD1, 6 bases. V lost 5 bases and J 5 bases, leaving 11 bases between the germline ends. Germline V gene sequence: CDR1 SGHRS, CDR2 YFSETQ. The CDR3 sequence is 13 residues long. DNA of the CDR3: TGCGCCAGCAGAAACAGGGAGGATCAGCCCCAGCATTTT. It codes for CASRNREDQPQHF.

This clonotype appeared many times. This chain joins TRBV29-1 and TRBJ2-3, with a tentative D call TRBD2 (5 bases). The CDR3 is 15 amino acids. The germline gives CDR1 SQVTM, CDR2 ANQGSEA. Trimming took 4 bases from V and 0 from J, leaving 14 bases between them. CDR3 loop: CSVVVRGRSTDTQYF. CDR3 DNA: TGCAGCGTTGTAGTCCGGGGTCGTAGCACAGATACGCAGTATTTT.

The gene calls are TRBV9 and TRBJ2-2, with no clear D. Trimming removed 0 bases at V and 6 bases at J, with 12 bases between. The CDR3 totals 15 residues. The germline V gene has CDR1 SGDLS and CDR2 YYNGEE. In DNA form, the CDR3 reads TGTGCCAGCAGCGTAGCGAGCCTTAGGGCCGGGGAGCTGTTTTTT. Its protein is CASSVASLRAGELFF.

As regards this clonotype: A much larger clone lies one base from this, so it may be a read error. The CDR3 does not close with the conserved phenylalanine or tryptophan, likely indicating a read error. The DNA is omitted, as the CDR3 cannot be located on it reliably, and the CDR3 follows TCRdb's listing. The chain has TRBV21-1 and TRBJ2-7; the table assigns TRBD2, which was not confirmed against the DNA. TRBV21-1 is tagged as a pseudogene. Termini included, the CDR3 measures 13 amino acids. The CDR3 spells CASSPGRRVEQYL.

The table lists this clonotype with many counts. The genes are TRBV4-1 and TRBJ1-4; 10 nucleotides align to TRBD1. The CDR3 totals 17 residues. Germline CDR1 and CDR2: MGHRA and YSYEKL. J lost 2 bases, V lost 2 bases, and 5 bases had no gene match. As DNA, the CDR3 is TGCGCCAGCAGCCAACGGGACAGGGGCTCTACTAATGAAAAACTGTTTTTT. It codes for CASSQRDRGSTNEKLFF.

The chain has TRBV6-5 and TRBJ2-2, with D hard to call. This CDR3 is 14 amino acids long. Germline values: CDR1 MNHEY, CDR2 SVGAGI. The V end was cut by 2 bases, the J end by 6 bases, with 10 bases between. The CDR3 sequence is CASSYARRAGELFF. CDR3 coding DNA: TGTGCCAGCAGTTACGCACGACGAGCCGGGGAGCTGTTTTTT.

This clonotype was found a few times. The chain joins TRBV7-9 to TRBJ2-5, with D perhaps given as TRBD1 or TRBD2 (6 bases each). V lost 8 bases, J lost 5 bases, and 18 bases lay in between. CDR1 is SEHNR, CDR2 FQNEAQ, per germline (reference sequence). This CDR3 spans 14 amino acids. The CDR3 DNA reads as TGTGCCAGCGGGGGGTTACAGGGACGCGAGACCCAGTACTTC. Translation: CASGGLQGRETQYF.

This clonotype was detected a few times. The chain carries TRBV7-2 and TRBJ2-7, with D tentatively TRBD2 (5 bases). Germline values: CDR1 SGHTA, CDR2 FQGNSA. This CDR3 is 14 amino acids long. Trimming left V 4 bases short and J 6 bases short, with 16 bases between. CDR3 nucleotide sequence: TGTGCCAGCAGCTCGGTCCCCTTAGCGACCGAGCAGTACTTC. This codes for CASSSVPLATEQYF. Combining the CDR3 with reference TRBV7-2 and TRBJ2-7 gives the whole variable domain GAGVSQSPSNKVTEKGKDVELRCDPISGHTALYWYRQSLGQGLEFLIYFQGNSAPDKSGLPSDRFSAERTGGSVSTLTIQRTQQEDSAVYLCASSSVPLATEQYFGPGTRLTVT.

This clonotype was found many times. The gene calls are TRBV12-3 or TRBV12-4 and TRBJ2-3; tentative D call: TRBD1 (5 bases). The CDR3 loop spans 14 amino acids. V lost 4 bases and J 1 base, leaving 9 bases between the germline ends. As DNA, the CDR3 is TGTGCCAGCAGTTCCGGCAGGGGCACAGATACGCAGTATTTT. This sequence encodes CASSSGRGTDTQYF.

This clonotype turned up a few times. The V call is TRBV27, the J call TRBJ1-6; no clear D gene. The CDR3 has 12 amino acids. Germline CDR1 MNHEY, CDR2 SMNVEV (reference sequence). V shed 7 bases and J shed 9 bases, with 10 bases lying between them. CDR3: CASKRVASPLHF. In DNA, the CDR3 is TGTGCCAGCAAGAGGGTGGCTTCACCCCTCCACTTT.

The chain combines TRBV25-1 with TRBJ1-2; D unclear. This CDR3 contains 13 residues. Deletions cut 3 bases from V and 1 base from J, with 6 bases between. CDR1 is MGHDK, CDR2 SYGVNS, per germline. The CDR3 DNA sequence: TGTGCCAGCAGTGAGCAGGTTAACTATGGCTACACCTTC. Protein product: CASSEQVNYGYTF.

The J gene is TRBJ1-1, the V gene TRBV28, with a possible D match to TRBD1 (6 bases). Germline-derived CDR1 and CDR2 are MDHEN and SYDVKM. Between the trimmed V and J ends, which lost 11 bases and 5 bases, there was a span of 15 bases. The CDR3 is made up of 12 amino acids. CDR3 bases: TGTGCCGGGGGCGGAGGTTGGACTGAAGCTTTCTTT. It is translated as CAGGGGWTEAFF. The full variable domain, completed using reference TRBV28 and TRBJ1-1, is DVKVTQSSRYLVKRTGEKVFLECVQDMDHENMFWYRQDPGLGLRLIYFSYDVKMKEKGDIPEGYSVSREKKERFSLILESASTNQTSMYLCAGGGGWTEAFFGQGTRLTVV.

The CDR3 nucleotides are TGTGCCAGCAGTTACTACAGGGTACATGAGCAGTTCTTC. Protein product: CASSYYRVHEQFF. The chain has TRBV6-5 and TRBJ2-1; weak D call: TRBD1 (6 bases). Germline CDR1 and CDR2: MNHEY and SVGAGI. V lost 1 base to trimming and J lost 8 bases, with 9 bases between them. CDR3 length: 13 amino acids.

This clonotype was seen at least ten times. This chain joins TRBV28 and TRBJ2-3, with no clear D. V was cut by 3 bases and J by 4 bases, with 5 bases left in between. This CDR3 contains 12 residues. In germline, CDR1 is MDHEN, CDR2 SYDVKM. The CDR3 region has the DNA TGTGCCAGCAGTTTGCCCCCAGATACGCAGTATTTT. Its translation is CASSLPPDTQYF.

This clonotype has ten or more counts. A read error may produce the germline difference seen at one junction end. This chain uses TRBV24-1 with TRBJ2-3; a weak D match, TRBD1 (6 bases). The CDR3 is 11 amino acids. Germline lookup yields CDR1 KGHDR and CDR2 SFDVKD. The CDR3 protein is CATRDTYTQYF. The CDR3 DNA reads as TGTGCCACCCGGGACACATATACGCAGTATTTT.

This clonotype was recorded at least ten times. The rearrangement links TRBV6-2 or TRBV6-3 to TRBJ1-5, with D uncertain. The length of the CDR3 is 13 residues. In germline, CDR1 is MNHEY, CDR2 SVGEGT. V was clipped by 7 bases and J by 8 bases, with 15 bases between them. The CDR3 loop reads CASTQEREKPQHF. CDR3 nucleotide sequence: TGTGCCAGCACCCAGGAGAGGGAAAAGCCCCAGCATTTT.

This clonotype has at least ten counts. The junction departs from the called germline gene at one end, perhaps through a read error. This sequence joins TRBV6-2 or TRBV6-3 and TRBJ2-7, with D possibly being TRBD2 (5 bases). The CDR3 totals 13 residues. Germline CDR1 and CDR2: MNHEY and SVGEGT. The CDR3 loop is CASKDGGPREQYF. CDR3 DNA sequence: TGCGCCAGCAAGGATGGAGGACCTAGGGAGCAGTACTTC.

This clonotype was seen just once. V is TRBV6-5 and J is TRBJ2-3; unclear D gene. The V gene's germline CDR1 is MNHEY and CDR2 SVGAGI. Trimming pared 1 base from V and 3 bases from J, leaving 11 bases between. The CDR3 contains 15 residues. In nucleotides, the CDR3 is TGTGCCAGCAGTTACTGGGGTGTCGGTACAGATACGCAGTATTTT. Translation gives CASSYWGVGTDTQYF.

A few counts support this clonotype. This chain joins TRBV20-1 and TRBJ2-6; 7 bases are shared with TRBD1. Unmatched junction bases numbered 2, after V lost 0 bases and J lost 0 bases. This CDR3 is 16 amino acids long. Germline V gene lookup returns CDR1 DFQATT and CDR2 SNEGSKA (reference sequence). The CDR3 nucleotides read TGCAGTGCTAGAGATACAGGGGCCTCTGGGGCCAACGTCCTGACTTTC. It translates to CSARDTGASGANVLTF.

The V and J genes are TRBV11-2 and TRBJ2-1, with 10 bases that match TRBD2. The germline V gene encodes CDR1 SGHAT and CDR2 FQNNGV. V shed 0 bases, J shed 9 bases, and the junction held 8 bases outside the gene matches. The CDR3 contains 16 residues. The CDR3 protein is CASSLEASGRSSEQFF. The CDR3, as DNA: TGTGCCAGCAGCTTAGAGGCTAGCGGGAGATCAAGTGAGCAGTTCTTC.